The sequence of this TCR beta chain was determined in a study of technical replicates of blood from four donors. Profiled with immunoSEQ multiplex PCR; TCRdb holds only in-frame clones, not every one. The table includes around 68,000 clones, 91% detected once. J was trimmed by 3 bases and V by 6 bases; bases with no gene match: 7. This CDR3 comprises 15 residues. Germline assignment: CDR1 MNHEY and CDR2 SVGAGI. J is TRBJ2-7 and V is TRBV6-5; 11 bases match TRBD1. The receptor's source is a human donor in good health. Some clones in this sample may be carry-over from other donors' samples. Sequenced input: T cells isolated from PBMCs. The CDR3 sequence is CASRYRDRGVYEQYF. In nucleotides, the CDR3 is TGTGCCAGCAGGTACCGGGACAGGGGGGTCTACGAGCAGTACTTC.